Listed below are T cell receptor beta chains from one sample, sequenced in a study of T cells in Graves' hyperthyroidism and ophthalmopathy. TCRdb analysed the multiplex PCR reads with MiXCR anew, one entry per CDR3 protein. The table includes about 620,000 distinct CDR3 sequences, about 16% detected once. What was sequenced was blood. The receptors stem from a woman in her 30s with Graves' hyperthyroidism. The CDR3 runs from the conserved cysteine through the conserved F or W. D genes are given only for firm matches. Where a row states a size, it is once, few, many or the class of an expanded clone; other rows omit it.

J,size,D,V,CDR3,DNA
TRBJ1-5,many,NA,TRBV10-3,CAISEIGRSSNQPQHF,TGTGCCATCAGTGAGATCGGCAGGTCTAGCAATCAGCCCCAGCATTTT
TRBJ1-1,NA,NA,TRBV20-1,CSATGTIGAFF,TGCAGTGCTACCGGGACTATAGGTGCTTTCTTT
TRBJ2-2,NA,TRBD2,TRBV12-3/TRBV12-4,CASSFLAGGAGELFF,TGTGCCAGCAGTTTTCTGGCGGGAGGGGCCGGGGAGCTGTTTTTT
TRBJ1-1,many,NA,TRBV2,CASTGNLDTEAFF,TGTGCCAGCACGGGCAATCTGGACACTGAAGCTTTCTTT
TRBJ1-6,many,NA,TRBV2,CASSIGGNSPLHF,TGTGCCAGCAGTATCGGAGGGAATTCACCCCTCCACTTT
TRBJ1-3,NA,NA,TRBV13,CASSFRRKLSSGNTIYF,TGTGCCAGCAGCTTTAGGCGGAAATTGAGCTCTGGAAACACCATATATTTT
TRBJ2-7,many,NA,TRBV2,CASTSFDITFSYEQYF,TGTGCCAGCACTTCCTTCGACATAACTTTTTCCTACGAGCAGTACTTC
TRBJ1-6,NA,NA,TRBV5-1,CASSHRLQQSPLHF,TGCGCCAGCAGCCATAGATTACAGCAATCACCCCTCCACTTT
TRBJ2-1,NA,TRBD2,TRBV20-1,CSARDSSGIGSYNEQFF,TGCAGTGCTAGAGATTCGAGCGGGATAGGCTCCTACAATGAGCAGTTCTTC
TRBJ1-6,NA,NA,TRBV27,CASTLGSRLSSYNSPLHF,TGTGCCAGCACCTTAGGGAGCCGTCTGAGCTCCTATAATTCACCCCTCCACTTT
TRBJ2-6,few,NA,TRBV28,CASSFQDLTGANVLTF,TGTGCCAGCAGTTTCCAGGACCTGACTGGGGCCAACGTCCTGACTTTC
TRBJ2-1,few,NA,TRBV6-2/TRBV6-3,CASRETGRSYNEQFF,TGTGCCAGCAGAGAAACAGGGAGGTCCTACAATGAGCAGTTCTTC
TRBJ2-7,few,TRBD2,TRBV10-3,CAISDSAAGGKYEQYF,TGTGCCATCAGTGATTCAGCGGCGGGAGGGAAATACGAGCAGTACTTC
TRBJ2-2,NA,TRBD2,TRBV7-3,CASGLAGLNTGELFF,TGTGCCAGCGGACTAGCGGGACTGAACACCGGGGAGCTGTTTTTT
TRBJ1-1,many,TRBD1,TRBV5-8,CASTDVRGTGNTEAFF,TGTGCCAGCACCGACGTTAGAGGGACAGGGAACACTGAAGCTTTCTTT
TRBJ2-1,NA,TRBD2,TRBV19,CASSILASGTYNEQFF,TGTGCCAGTAGTATTTTGGCTAGCGGGACCTACAATGAGCAGTTCTTC
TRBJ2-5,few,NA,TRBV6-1,CASSVTRSQETQYF,TGTGCCAGCAGTGTCACTAGGAGCCAAGAGACCCAGTACTTC
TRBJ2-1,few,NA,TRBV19,CASSITTGNEQFF,TGTGCCAGTAGTATCACTACTGGGAATGAGCAGTTCTTC
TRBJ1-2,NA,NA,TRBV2,CASSENLPDSGYTF,TGTGCCAGCAGTGAAAATCTGCCTGACAGTGGCTACACCTTC
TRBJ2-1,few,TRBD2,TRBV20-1,CSATAGGSYNEQFF,TGCAGTGCTACTGCGGGAGGATCCTACAATGAGCAGTTCTTC
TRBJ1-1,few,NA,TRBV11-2,CASSLFRKNTEAFF,TGTGCCAGCAGCTTATTCCGCAAAAACACTGAAGCTTTCTTT
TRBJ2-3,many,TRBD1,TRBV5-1,CATRGQASTDTQYF,TGCGCCACTCGAGGACAGGCCAGCACAGATACGCAGTATTTT
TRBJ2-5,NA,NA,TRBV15,CATSRDLGETQYF,TGTGCCACCAGCAGAGATCTTGGTGAGACCCAGTACTTC
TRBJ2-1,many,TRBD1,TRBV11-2,CASSLAGDSRYNEQFF,TGTGCCAGCAGCTTAGCCGGGGACAGCAGATACAATGAGCAGTTCTTC
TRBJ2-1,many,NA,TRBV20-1,CSSLGQNYNEQFF,TGCAGTTCTTTAGGGCAGAATTACAATGAGCAGTTCTTC
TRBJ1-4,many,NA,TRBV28,CASTTQTAADEKLFF,TGTGCCAGCACCACCCAGACAGCGGCGGATGAAAAACTGTTTTTT
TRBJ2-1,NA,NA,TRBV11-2,CASSLNLDSYNEQFF,TGTGCCAGCAGCTTAAATCTGGACTCCTACAATGAGCAGTTCTTC
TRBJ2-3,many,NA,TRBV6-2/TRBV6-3,CASSYEYRTQYF,TGTGCCAGCAGTTACGAGTACCGAACGCAGTATTTT
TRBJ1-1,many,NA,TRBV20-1,CSARDGGTEAFF,TGCAGTGCTAGAGATGGGGGGACCGAAGCTTTCTTT
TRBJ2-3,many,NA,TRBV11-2,CASSLDSLPDTQYF,TGTGCCAGCAGCTTAGACTCGTTGCCAGATACGCAGTATTTT
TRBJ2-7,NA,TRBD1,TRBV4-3,CASSQHDRGYEQYF,TGCGCCAGCAGCCAACATGACAGGGGCTACGAGCAGTACTTC
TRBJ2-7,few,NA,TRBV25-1,CASSESAEQYF,TGTGCCAGCAGTGAATCGGCCGAGCAGTACTTC
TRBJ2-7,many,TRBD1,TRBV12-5,CASGLVTPGGSYEQYF,TGTGCTAGTGGTTTGGTAACCCCAGGGGGCTCCTACGAGCAGTACTTC
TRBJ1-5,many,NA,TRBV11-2,CASSSGGEQPQHF,TGTGCCAGCAGCTCGGGAGGGGAGCAGCCCCAGCATTTT
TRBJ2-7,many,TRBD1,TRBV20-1,CSATGTVTYEQYF,TGCAGTGCGACCGGGACAGTAACCTACGAGCAGTACTTC
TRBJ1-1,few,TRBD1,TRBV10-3,CAISVNRGEGTEAFF,TGTGCCATCAGCGTAAACAGGGGTGAGGGCACTGAAGCTTTCTTT
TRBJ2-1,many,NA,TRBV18,CASSPDQGHRVEQFF,TGTGCCAGCTCACCCGATCAGGGGCATCGTGTTGAGCAGTTCTTC
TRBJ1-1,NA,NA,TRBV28,CASRLRVLNTEAFF,TGTGCCAGCAGACTCAGGGTTCTGAACACTGAAGCTTTCTTT
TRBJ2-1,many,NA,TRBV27,CASSSMGGAEIYNEQFF,TGTGCCAGCAGTTCCATGGGGGGGGCAGAGATATACAATGAGCAGTTCTTC
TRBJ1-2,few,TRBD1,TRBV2,CASNSGQGSGYTF,TGTGCCAGCAATTCAGGACAGGGGTCTGGCTACACCTTC
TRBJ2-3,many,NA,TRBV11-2,CASSETSTDTQYF,TGTGCCAGCAGCGAAACTAGCACAGATACGCAGTATTTT
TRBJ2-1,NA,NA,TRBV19,CASSISWGVSYNEQFF,TGTGCCAGTAGTATTAGCTGGGGAGTCTCCTACAATGAGCAGTTCTTC
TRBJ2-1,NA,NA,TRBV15,CATSRGGRGDNEQFF,TGTGCCACCAGCAGAGGGGGGCGGGGCGACAATGAGCAGTTCTTC
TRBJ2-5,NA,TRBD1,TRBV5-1,CASSPDAGGETQYF,TGCGCCAGCAGCCCTGACGCAGGGGGAGAGACCCAGTACTTC
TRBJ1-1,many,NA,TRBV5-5,CASSLGPLAEAFF,TGTGCCAGCAGCTTGGGCCCGCTCGCTGAAGCTTTCTTT
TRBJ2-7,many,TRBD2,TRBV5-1,CASSLAGTSGAYEQYF,TGCGCCAGCAGCTTGGCCGGGACTAGCGGGGCCTACGAGCAGTACTTC
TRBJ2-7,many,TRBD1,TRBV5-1,CASSAGQVIYEQYF,TGCGCCAGCAGCGCGGGACAGGTGATCTACGAGCAGTACTTC